In its sample, the clone carrying this T cell receptor beta chain was seen a few times. TCRdb reprocessed the PCR reads with MiXCR, giving one entry per CDR3 protein. The sample yields over 550,000 distinct CDR3 sequences, approximately 24% seen once. The source of the sample is a study of molecular identifiers for immune sequencing clone quantification. The clonotype originates from a human donor in good health. Some libraries in this study had Jurkat cell RNA spiked in. Input material: naive CD8+ T cells from blood, with Jurkat cell RNA spiked in. The subset denotes: FACS-sorted CD8+CD4-CCR7+CD45RA+ naive T cells.

This CDR3 reads CASSSDRGPSYEQYF. The DNA for the CDR3 is TGTGCCAGCAGCTCTGACAGGGGTCCATCCTACGAGCAGTACTTC. The chain has TRBV9 and TRBJ2-7; 8 bases fit TRBD1. Trimming took 4 bases from V and 1 from J; bases not matched to a gene: 7. Germline V gives CDR1 SGDLS, CDR2 YYNGEE. The CDR3 consists of 15 residues.